This TCR beta chain came from a study of blood T cell repertoires in COVID-19 (TCRdb year 2020). In terms of the full investigation: Samples covering the acute and convalescent phases of COVID-19 were provided by collaborators in the United States, Italy and Spain. The prospective study material was composed of cDNA or gDNA derived from T cells, B-cell-depleted T cells, or PBMCs. Subjects who had been exposed to COVID-19, were actively infected with it, or had recovered from it provided the deeply sampled blood TCRbeta repertoires that made up the dataset. The repertoires were released in a freely available public database intended as a resource for research on the immune response to SARS-CoV-2. The samples were drawn from two sources: the first 160 participants of the ongoing ImmuneRACE study, and 1,254 subjects contributed by 6 global collaborators. The sample metadata nearly always contained a de-identified subject ID, COVID-19 status, age in years and sex. Where available, HLA class I and class II types were obtained from metadata supplied by the sample provider rather than from assay-based typing.

TCRbeta CDR3 regions were amplified from genomic DNA by means of the immunoSEQ Assay, a bias-controlled multiplex PCR. The source study handled its data this way. The number of nucleated cells in each sample was estimated from the amplification of reference gene primers within the assay. Sequence reads were collapsed and filtered to measure the absolute abundance of every unique TCRbeta CDR3 rearrangement. For each sample, productive Simpson clonality was calculated by taking the square root of Simpson's diversity index across productive rearrangements. Not all clones reach the TCRdb copy of this immuneACCESS table, which keeps in-frame sequences only. Checked studies attribute under half of the gap to unresolved V genes and leave the rest unexplained. V, J and clone size derive from that table, while D and trimming were established from the DNA sequence. The sample includes 150,000 to 200,000 clones, with 65% to 85% observed a single time. The biggest ten clones account for 15% to 20% of the sample.

Broader findings and caveats from the paper: Clinical and demographic metadata were provided uncurated, with the amount varying by source and participant.

To note about this clone: There is no known antigen for this receptor. No base-level quality is on record; no much larger clone is a single base apart.

Each collaborating institution followed its own protocols to collect whole blood in K2EDTA tubes. For TCRbeta analysis, collaborators shipped samples in one of three forms: frozen whole blood, isolated PBMCs, or DNA extracted from either of those sample types. Trimming costs V 1 base and J 5 bases, and their ends lie 14 bases apart. Sequences SGHTA (CDR1) and FQGNSA (CDR2) are obtained from the germline V gene. From the cysteine up to the phenylalanine, the CDR3 has a length of 15 residues. This entry keeps only the CDR3 DNA: 45 bases, framed from base 1. The receptor chain draws on TRBV7-2 and TRBJ2-5, with a weak D call of TRBD2 (5 bases match). The sequencing input was peripheral blood. The sequence was collected from a man aged 60 to 75 with active or convalescent COVID-19. The DNA reads TGTGCCAGCAGCTTAGGAGGGCACATTCAGGAGACCCAGTACTTC. It specifies CASSLGGHIQETQYF.